This T cell receptor (beta chain) was captured by sequencing in a study of T-cell memory formation after mild COVID-19. Findings and limits, study-wide: Pre-infection memory carried some responding clones, suggesting that cross-reactive memory joined. Day 15 to 85 contracting clones showed balanced CD4/CD8; later expanders leaned CD4+. Contracting CD4+ clones sat mainly in CM and EM; CD8+ in EMRA.

CDR1 is GTSNPN, CDR2 SVGIG, per germline (reference sequence). The ends were cut back, 3 bases at V and 5 bases at J, with 11 bases in the middle. The CDR3 has 13 amino acids. Concerning this clonotype itself: As yet, its antigen is unknown.

5'RACE primed from the constant segment yielded TCR alpha and TCR beta cDNA libraries bearing sample barcodes and UMIs. Via MiXCR, TCRdb re-called the 5' RACE reads, giving one row per CDR3 protein. The sample carries 6,800 or so distinct CDR3 sequences, roughly 60% recorded once. V and J are TRBV30 and TRBJ1-5, with D possibly being TRBD1 (6 bases). The specimen was PBMCs or a T cell subset sorted from them (not recorded which). The receptor comes from an adult who had mild COVID-19 (a few samples of this study predate the infection). Cell type and time point are not known. CDR3 protein: CAWSSGGYQPQHF. In DNA form, the CDR3 reads TGTGCCTGGAGCTCTGGGGGCTATCAGCCCCAGCATTTT.